Below, one T cell receptor beta chain is given with its context. Libraries were prepared by immunoSEQ multiplex PCR; TCRdb keeps only in-frame clonotypes and omits some of them. Altogether 58,000 or so clones are present, about 93% being singletons, with the ten largest covering roughly 0.47%. The data belong to a study of T cell changes during pregnancy in multiple sclerosis. This CDR3 spans 18 amino acids. V shed 3 bases and J 1 base; nucleotides not matched to a gene: 11. Germline lookup yields CDR1 SGHRS and CDR2 YFSETQ. The genes are TRBV5-1 and TRBJ2-3, with 10 bases identical to TRBD2. Sequencing used CD4+ T cells from peripheral blood mononuclear cells, obtained in the third trimester of pregnancy. The source of this sequence is a female donor with multiple sclerosis, enrolled in a pregnancy study. In DNA form, the CDR3 reads TGCGCCAGCAGCTGGACTAGCGGAAGCCTTACCGGCACAGATACGCAGTATTTT. Translating gives CASSWTSGSLTGTDTQYF.